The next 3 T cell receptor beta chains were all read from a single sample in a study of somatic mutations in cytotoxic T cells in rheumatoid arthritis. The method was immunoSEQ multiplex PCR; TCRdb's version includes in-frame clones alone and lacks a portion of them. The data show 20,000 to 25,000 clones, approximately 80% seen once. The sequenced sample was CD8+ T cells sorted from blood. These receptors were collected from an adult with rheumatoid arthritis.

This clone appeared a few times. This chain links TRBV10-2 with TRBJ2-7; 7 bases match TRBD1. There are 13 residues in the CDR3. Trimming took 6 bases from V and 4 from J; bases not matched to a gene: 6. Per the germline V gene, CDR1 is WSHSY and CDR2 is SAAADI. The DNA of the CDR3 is TGCGCCAGCAGCCGGGACAGCCTGTACGAGCAGTACTTC. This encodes CASSRDSLYEQYF.

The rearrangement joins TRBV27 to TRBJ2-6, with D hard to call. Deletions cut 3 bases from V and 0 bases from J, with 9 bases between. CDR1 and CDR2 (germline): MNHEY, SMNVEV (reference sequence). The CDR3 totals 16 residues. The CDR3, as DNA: TGTGCCAGCAGTTTTAACGGCTTCTCTGGGGCCAACGTCCTGACTTTC. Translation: CASSFNGFSGANVLTF.

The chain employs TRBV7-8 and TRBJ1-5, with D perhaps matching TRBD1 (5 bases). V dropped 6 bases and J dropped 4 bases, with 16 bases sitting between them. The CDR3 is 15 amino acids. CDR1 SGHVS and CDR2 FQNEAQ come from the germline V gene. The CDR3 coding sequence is TGTGCCAGCAGAAATATACCGGGACCAAATCAGCCCCAGCATTTT. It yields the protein CASRNIPGPNQPQHF.